Following are 8 T cell receptor beta chains from one sample sequenced in a study of T cell clones after liver transplantation (dated by TCRdb to between 2018 and 2020). The method behind the library was the immunoSEQ multiplex PCR assay. This immuneACCESS table, as held by TCRdb, lists in-frame sequences with V and J called but not all clones. Of the missing ones, under half trace to an unresolved V gene in checked studies; the others have no known cause. Across this sample there are 9,200 or so clones, with around 73% seen only once. The top ten clonotypes cover roughly 60% of the sample. Sequenced material: CD8+ T cells from blood, taken at the 22-month timepoint. The receptors come from a human patient who received a liver transplant. After a transplant, not all T cells may be the patient's own; some may come from the graft donor.

The V and J genes are TRBV2 and TRBJ1-1; D is unresolved. The V gene's germline CDR1 is SNHLY and CDR2 FYNNEI. The CDR3 sequence is 13 residues long. The ends were cut back, 10 bases at V and 1 base at J, with 13 bases in the middle. The CDR3 bases are TGTGCCAACGTGTCCCTCGGGAACACTGAAGCTTTCTTT. As protein: CANVSLGNTEAFF.

The chain has TRBV7-3 and TRBJ2-2; D may match TRBD1 or TRBD2 (5 bases each). Trimming pared 2 bases from V and 5 bases from J, leaving 9 bases between. The germline CDR1 and CDR2 sequences are SGHTA and FQGTGA. There are 14 residues in the CDR3. The CDR3 reads CASSLGWGTGELFF. The CDR3 DNA is TGTGCCAGCAGCTTAGGATGGGGGACCGGGGAGCTGTTTTTT.

J is TRBJ2-7 and V is TRBV7-8, with a possible D match to TRBD1 (5 bases). The CDR3 spans 13 residues. Germline V gives CDR1 SGHVS, CDR2 FQNEAQ. Trimming left V 5 bases short and J 3 bases short, with 11 bases between. The CDR3 sequence is CASSVGDSYEQYF. DNA for the CDR3: TGTGCCAGCAGCGTCGGAGACAGCTACGAGCAGTACTTC.

This sequence joins TRBV11-2 and TRBJ2-7; TRBD2 matches at 9 bases. V lost 0 bases to trimming and J lost 7 bases; unmatched junction nucleotides: 7. Germline values: CDR1 SGHAT, CDR2 FQNNGV. The CDR3 runs to 15 residues. CDR3 nucleotides: TGTGCCAGCAGCTTAGACGGCGGGGGGGCGAGGGAGCAGTACTTC. Amino acids: CASSLDGGGAREQYF.

This clone was seen just once. The rearrangement joins TRBV5-6 to TRBJ2-1; D is ambiguous. Germline V gene lookup returns CDR1 SGHDT and CDR2 YYEEEE. Trimming stripped 7 bases from V and 4 bases from J, with 6 bases between. This CDR3 contains 11 residues. This chain's CDR3 is CASVRYNEQFF. The CDR3 bases are TGTGCCAGCGTCAGGTACAATGAGCAGTTCTTC.

V usage is TRBV6-6 and J usage is TRBJ1-1; D is unresolved. This CDR3 contains 15 residues. Trimming took 5 bases from V and 3 from J, leaving 16 bases between them. Germline assignment: CDR1 MNHNY and CDR2 SVGAGI (reference sequence). CDR3 residues: CASSPLGEAHTEAFF. CDR3 bases: TGTGCCAGCAGTCCTTTGGGCGAAGCTCACACTGAAGCTTTCTTT.

This chain uses TRBV7-6 with TRBJ2-1; D remains ambiguous. The CDR3 length is 13 residues. Per germline, CDR1 SGHVS and CDR2 FNYEAQ. V was shortened by 1 base and J by 7 bases, with 8 bases between the two germline ends. Written as DNA, the CDR3 is TGTGCCAGCAGCTTAGTGTCCCATAATGAGCAGTTCTTC. Amino acid sequence: CASSLVSHNEQFF.

This clone is deemed large. The genes are TRBV9 and TRBJ1-1, with D perhaps matching TRBD1 (5 bases). Trimming left V 2 bases short and J 2 bases short, with 7 bases between. The CDR3 length is 13 residues. Per germline, CDR1 SGDLS and CDR2 YYNGEE. CDR3 protein: CASSVGANTEAFF. CDR3 nucleotides: TGTGCCAGCAGCGTCGGGGCAAACACTGAAGCTTTCTTT.